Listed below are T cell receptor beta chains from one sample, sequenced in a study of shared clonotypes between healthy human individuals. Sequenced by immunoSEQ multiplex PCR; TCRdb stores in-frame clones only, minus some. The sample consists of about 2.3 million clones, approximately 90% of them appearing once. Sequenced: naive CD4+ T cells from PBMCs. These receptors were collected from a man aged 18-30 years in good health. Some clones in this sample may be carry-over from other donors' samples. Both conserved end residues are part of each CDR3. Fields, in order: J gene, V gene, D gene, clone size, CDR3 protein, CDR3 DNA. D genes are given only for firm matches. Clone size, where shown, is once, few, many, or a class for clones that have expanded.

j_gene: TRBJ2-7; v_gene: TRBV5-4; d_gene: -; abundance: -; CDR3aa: CASSSAPGKSYEQYF; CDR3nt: TGTGCCAGCAGCTCTGCCCCGGGGAAATCCTACGAGCAGTACTTC
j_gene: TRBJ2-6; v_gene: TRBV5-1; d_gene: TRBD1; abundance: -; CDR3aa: CASKGGQTSGANVLTF; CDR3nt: TGCGCCAGCAAAGGGGGACAGACCTCTGGGGCCAACGTCCTGACTTTC
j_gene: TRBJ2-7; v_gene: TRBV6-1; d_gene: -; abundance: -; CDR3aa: CASSEAGRGYEQYF; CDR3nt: TGTGCCAGCAGTGAAGCGGGCAGGGGTTACGAGCAGTACTTC
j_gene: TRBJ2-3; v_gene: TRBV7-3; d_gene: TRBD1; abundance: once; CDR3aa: CASSLGQGNTDTQYF; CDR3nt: TGTGCCAGCAGCTTGGGACAGGGGAACACAGATACGCAGTATTTT
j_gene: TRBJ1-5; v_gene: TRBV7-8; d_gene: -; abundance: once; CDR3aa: CASSLINVEAGGANQPQHF; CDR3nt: TGTGCCAGCAGCTTAATAAACGTCGAGGCGGGGGGCGCCAATCAGCCCCAGCATTTT
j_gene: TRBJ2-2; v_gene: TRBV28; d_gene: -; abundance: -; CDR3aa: CASRFRAGELFF; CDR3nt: TGTGCCAGCAGATTTAGGGCCGGGGAGCTGTTTTTT
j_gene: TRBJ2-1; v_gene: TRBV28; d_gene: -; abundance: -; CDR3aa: CASSFWRSSYNEQFF; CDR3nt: TGTGCCAGCAGTTTTTGGAGGAGCTCCTACAATGAGCAGTTCTTC
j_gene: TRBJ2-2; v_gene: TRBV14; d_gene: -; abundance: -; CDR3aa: CASSPGTYTGELFF; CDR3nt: TGTGCCAGCAGCCCTGGGACCTACACCGGGGAGCTGTTTTTT
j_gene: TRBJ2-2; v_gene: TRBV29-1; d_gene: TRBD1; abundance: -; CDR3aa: CAGQGETFANTGELFF; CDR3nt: TGCGCCGGGCAGGGGGAAACATTCGCGAACACCGGGGAGCTGTTTTTT
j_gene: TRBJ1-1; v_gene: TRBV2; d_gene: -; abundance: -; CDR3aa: CASSLEGENTEAFF; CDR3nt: TGTGCCAGCAGTTTAGAAGGGGAGAACACTGAAGCTTTCTTT
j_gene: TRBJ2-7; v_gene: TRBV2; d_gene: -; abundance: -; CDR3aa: CASSENMAGSYEQYF; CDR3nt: TGTGCCAGCAGTGAAAATATGGCAGGGAGCTACGAGCAGTACTTC
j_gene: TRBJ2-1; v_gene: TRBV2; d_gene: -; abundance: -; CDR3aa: CASSEARQGPPEQFF; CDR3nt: TGTGCCAGCAGTGAAGCGCGTCAGGGTCCTCCTGAGCAGTTCTTC
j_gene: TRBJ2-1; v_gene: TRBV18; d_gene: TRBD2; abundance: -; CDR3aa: CASSGPLGTSNEQFF; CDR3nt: TGTGCCAGCTCCGGCCCCCTCGGGACTAGCAATGAGCAGTTCTTC
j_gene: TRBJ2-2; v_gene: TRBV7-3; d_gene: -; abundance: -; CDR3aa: CASSVVGQNTGELFF; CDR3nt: TGTGCCAGCTCGGTGGTAGGACAGAACACCGGGGAGCTGTTTTTT
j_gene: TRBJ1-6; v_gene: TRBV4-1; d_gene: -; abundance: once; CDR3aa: CASSQGGPGPLHF; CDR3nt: TGCGCCAGCAGCCAAGGGGGTCCGGGGCCCCTCCACTTT
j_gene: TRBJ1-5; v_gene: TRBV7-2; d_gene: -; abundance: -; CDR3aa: CASSPGPWNQPQHF; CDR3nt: TGTGCCAGCAGCCCCGGGCCCTGGAATCAGCCCCAGCATTTT